Presented here are 32 T cell receptor beta chains from one specimen sequenced in a study of blood T cell repertoires in COVID-19. Sequenced by immunoSEQ multiplex PCR; TCRdb stores in-frame clones only, minus some. The profile shows tens of thousands of clones, over 80% of them singletons. The sequencing sample was made of peripheral blood. These receptors were collected from a man aged 40-55 years with COVID-19, enrolled during active disease.

The CDR3: CASKASATYEQYF. In DNA form, the CDR3 reads TGTGCCAGTAAGGCTAGCGCTACTTACGAGCAGTACTTC. The chain carries TRBV19 and TRBJ2-7, with D perhaps matching TRBD2 (6 bases). The germline V gene has CDR1 LNHDA and CDR2 SQIVND (reference sequence). V gave up 7 bases and J gave up 4 bases, with 14 bases separating them. The CDR3 loop spans 13 amino acids.

The chain has TRBV11-2 and TRBJ2-7; D unclear. V was pared by 8 bases and J by 6 bases, with 11 bases between. This CDR3 has 11 amino acids. Germline assignment: CDR1 SGHAT and CDR2 FQNNGV. CDR3 bases: TGTGCCAGCGGATTAGCTCTCGAGCAGTACTTC. Protein product: CASGLALEQYF.

The rearrangement links TRBV24-1 to TRBJ2-3; 9 bases line up with TRBD1. The CDR3 is 19 residues long. Germline loops: CDR1 KGHDR, CDR2 SFDVKD. V was pared by 3 bases and J by 5 bases, with 17 bases of the junction left unmatched. The CDR3 protein is CATSDRWGTGGVRGDTQYF. The DNA for the CDR3 is TGTGCCACCAGTGATCGATGGGGTACAGGGGGCGTAAGAGGAGATACGCAGTATTTT.

The gene calls are TRBV5-6 and TRBJ2-6; weak D call: TRBD1 (6 bases). With 5 bases removed from V and 1 base from J, the gap between germline ends came to 19 bases. The CDR3 covers 18 residues. In germline, CDR1 is SGHDT, CDR2 YYEEEE. In nucleotides, the CDR3 is TGTGCCAGCAGACCGCCGAGGGATACAGGGTCTGGGGCCAACGTCCTGACTTTC. As protein: CASRPPRDTGSGANVLTF.

This rearrangement joins TRBV7-9 to TRBJ1-5; 7 bases fit TRBD1. The CDR3 consists of 15 residues. J was trimmed by 0 bases and V by 5 bases; bases with no gene match: 4. Germline CDR1 reads SEHNR; CDR2 reads FQNEAQ (reference sequence). For the CDR3, the DNA is TGTGCCAGCAGCCGGACAGGTAATAGCAATCAGCCCCAGCATTTT. The encoded protein is CASSRTGNSNQPQHF.

J is TRBJ1-1 and V is TRBV12-3 or TRBV12-4; a weak D match, TRBD1 (6 bases). Trimming left V 7 bases short and J 1 base short, with 10 bases between. The CDR3 sequence is 13 residues long. The CDR3 coding sequence is TGTGCCAGCACTCAGGGGAGGAACACTGAAGCTTTCTTT. This codes for CASTQGRNTEAFF.

The J gene is TRBJ1-1, the V gene TRBV18; no reliable D call. Germline V gene data show CDR1 as KGHSH and CDR2 as LQKENI. The germline V and J ends were trimmed by 0 bases and 4 bases, with 9 bases remaining between them. The CDR3 is made up of 14 amino acids. The CDR3: CASSPPMGSTEAFF. CDR3 nucleotide sequence: TGTGCCAGCTCACCACCCATGGGGAGCACTGAAGCTTTCTTT. The variable domain in full, with the rest retrieved from reference TRBV18 and TRBJ1-1, is NAGVMQNPRHLVRRRGQEARLRCSPMKGHSHVYWYRQLPEEGLKFMVYLQKENIIDESGMPKERFSAEFPKEGPSILRIQQVVRGDSAAYFCASSPPMGSTEAFFGQGTRLTVV.

This clone is a singleton in its sample. V usage is TRBV21-1 and J usage is TRBJ1-1. TRBV21-1 is deemed a pseudogene. The CDR3 spans 15 residues. DNA of the CDR3: TGTGCCAGCAGCAAAGAATGGGAGATGAACACTGAAGCTTTCTTT. Translating gives CASSKEWEMNTEAFF.

This clone appeared once. V usage is TRBV30 and J usage is TRBJ2-2, with 9 nucleotides matching TRBD2. J was trimmed by 4 bases and V by 0 bases; bases with no gene match: 3. This CDR3 is built from 15 residues. In germline, CDR1 is GTSNPN, CDR2 SVGIG (reference sequence). Here the CDR3 reads CAWSVLAGGTGELFF. In DNA form, the CDR3 reads TGTGCCTGGAGTGTACTAGCGGGCGGCACCGGGGAGCTGTTTTTT. Filled out from reference TRBV30 and TRBJ2-2, the complete variable domain reads SQTIHQWPATLVQPVGSPLSLECTVEGTSNPNLYWYRQAAGRGLQLLFYSVGIGQISSEVPQNLSASRPQDRQFILSSKKLLLSDSGFYLCAWSVLAGGTGELFFGEGSRLTVL.

V and J are TRBV5-1 and TRBJ2-7; the D is unclear. This CDR3 region has 12 residues. V was cut by 0 bases and J by 3 bases, with 4 bases left in between. Looked up from germline, CDR1 is SGHRS and CDR2 is YFSETQ. CDR3 sequence: CASSLGGYEQYF. The DNA for the CDR3 is TGCGCCAGCAGCTTGGGCGGCTACGAGCAGTACTTC.

This chain links TRBV2 with TRBJ1-5, with D maybe TRBD1 (6 bases). The ends were cut back, 6 bases at V and 1 base at J, with 16 bases in the middle. Germline values: CDR1 SNHLY, CDR2 FYNNEI. The CDR3 runs 16 residues. The CDR3 nucleotides are TGTGCCAGCAGGGGTGGGGACACCCGGAGCAATCAGCCCCAGCATTTT. It encodes CASRGGDTRSNQPQHF.

The gene calls are TRBV11-2 and TRBJ2-3; 13 positions match TRBD2. With 5 bases clipped from V and 3 bases from J, the junction kept 5 bases outside the gene matches. Looked up from germline, CDR1 is SGHAT and CDR2 is FQNNGV. The CDR3 covers 16 residues. The CDR3 DNA is TGTGCCAGCAGCAAAGGGACTAGCGGGATTACAGATACGCAGTATTTT. It translates to CASSKGTSGITDTQYF.

The chain links TRBV19 to TRBJ2-7; D gene ambiguous. CDR3 size: 13 residues. Deletions cut 4 bases from V and 4 bases from J, with 11 bases between. Per the germline V gene, CDR1 is LNHDA and CDR2 is SQIVND (reference sequence). DNA of the CDR3: TGTGCCAGTAGTACCGCCTCTAGTTACGAGCAGTACTTC. It codes for CASSTASSYEQYF.

The V and J genes are TRBV6-6 and TRBJ2-2; unclear D gene. The CDR3 extends over 13 amino acids. Per germline, CDR1 MNHNY and CDR2 SVGAGI (reference sequence). Trimming left V 6 bases short and J 4 bases short, with 9 bases between. CDR3 loop: CASSRHSTGELFF. The CDR3 nucleotides read TGTGCCAGCAGCCGACACTCCACCGGGGAGCTGTTTTTT.

J is TRBJ2-7 and V is TRBV6-1; D might be TRBD1 (5 bases). The V gene's germline CDR1 is MNHNS and CDR2 SASEGT. The germline V and J ends were trimmed by 2 bases and 5 bases, with 13 bases remaining between them. CDR3 length: 14 amino acids. The CDR3 DNA is TGTGCCAGCAGTGAATATCAGGGTTCCAACGAGCAGTACTTC. It codes for CASSEYQGSNEQYF.

The chain combines TRBV2 with TRBJ1-3; 8 nucleotides match TRBD1. With 6 bases clipped from V and 0 bases from J, the junction kept 7 bases outside the gene matches. This CDR3 is 16 amino acids long. Germline CDR1 is SNHLY and CDR2 is FYNNEI. The CDR3 sequence: CASSPSTGVSGNTIYF. The CDR3 nucleotides read TGTGCCAGCAGCCCCTCGACAGGGGTCTCTGGAAACACCATATATTTT. The whole variable domain, filled in from reference TRBV2 and TRBJ1-3, reads EPEVTQTPSHQVTQMGQEVILRCVPISNHLYFYWYRQILGQKVEFLVSFYNNEISEKSEIFDDQFSVERPDGSNFTLKIRSTKLEDSAMYFCASSPSTGVSGNTIYFGEGSWLTVV.

The rearrangement joins TRBV5-1 to TRBJ2-3, with D possibly TRBD1 on 6 matching bases. Germline V lookup: CDR1 SGHRS, CDR2 YFSETQ. This CDR3 is built from 16 residues. V lost 4 bases and J 2 bases, leaving 17 bases between the germline ends. The DNA for the CDR3 is TGCGCCAGCAGCGTGAGGCTCAGGGGATTCACAGATACGCAGTATTTT. Protein sequence: CASSVRLRGFTDTQYF.

The sample holds a few counts of this clone. The V and J genes are TRBV27 and TRBJ1-5; unclear D gene. The V gene lost 6 bases and the J gene lost 2 bases, with 11 bases spanning the gap. The germline V gene has CDR1 MNHEY and CDR2 SMNVEV (reference sequence). The CDR3 has 14 residues. CDR3 sequence: CASSPYGGNQPQHF. The CDR3 bases are TGTGCCAGCAGCCCCTACGGTGGCAATCAGCCCCAGCATTTT.

This clone was detected once. This rearrangement joins TRBV4-2 to TRBJ1-1; 11 positions match TRBD1. This CDR3 is built from 14 residues. The germline V gene has CDR1 LGHNA and CDR2 YNFKEQ. The junction had 1 base not matched to a gene; V was cut back by 1 base and J by 6 bases. CDR3 loop: CASSQGDRGAEAFF. The CDR3 DNA reads TGTGCCAGCAGCCAAGGGGACAGGGGGGCTGAAGCTTTCTTT.

Only one count was recorded for this clone. This chain uses TRBV5-1 with TRBJ2-5; D might be TRBD2 (6 bases). Germline V gene lookup returns CDR1 SGHRS and CDR2 YFSETQ. Trimming removed 7 bases at V and 5 bases at J, with 15 bases between. The length of the CDR3 is 13 residues. The DNA of the CDR3 is TGCGCCAGCGCCGCCGTGGGGAGGGAGACCCAGTACTTC. This sequence encodes CASAAVGRETQYF.

A single count supports this clone. The chain's CDR3 is CATSGQGIGGYTF. CDR3 nucleotides: TGTGCCACCAGTGGGCAGGGGATCGGGGGCTACACCTTC. This chain joins TRBV24-1 and TRBJ1-2; maybe TRBD1 (6 bases). The CDR3 extends over 13 amino acids. V was cut by 5 bases and J by 8 bases, with 14 bases left in between. The V gene's germline CDR1 is KGHDR and CDR2 SFDVKD.

The chain has TRBV24-1 and TRBJ2-1; TRBD2 agrees at 12 bases. The length of the CDR3 is 18 residues. The germline V gene encodes CDR1 KGHDR and CDR2 SFDVKD. Trimming cost V 3 bases and J 1 base; bases outside gene matches: 6. CDR3 DNA: TGTGCCACCAGTGATCCACCCACTAGCGGGAGGTCCTACAATGAGCAGTTCTTC. Translating it yields CATSDPPTSGRSYNEQFF.

The J gene is TRBJ2-2, the V gene TRBV7-3, with D unresolved. Germline loops: CDR1 SGHTA, CDR2 FQGTGA. The CDR3 totals 14 residues. V shed 4 bases and J shed 6 bases, with 12 bases lying between them. The CDR3 nucleotides are TGTGCCAGCAGCTCACCCCTAGACCCCGGGGAGCTGTTTTTT. It specifies CASSSPLDPGELFF.

In its sample, this clone was seen a few times. This chain joins TRBV7-2 and TRBJ2-1; maybe TRBD2 (6 bases). Germline V gene data show CDR1 as SGHTA and CDR2 as FQGNSA. There are 15 residues in the CDR3. Trimming took 1 base from V and 7 from J, leaving 14 bases between them. The CDR3 reads CASSLGGGVRNEQFF. The DNA of the CDR3 is TGTGCCAGCAGCTTAGGGGGCGGGGTAAGGAATGAGCAGTTCTTC.

The genes are TRBV3-1 (or the pseudogene TRBV3-2) and TRBJ2-1, with a tentative D call TRBD2 (5 bases). From germline, CDR1 is LGHDT and CDR2 YNNKEL (reference sequence). Between the trimmed V and J ends, which lost 0 bases and 8 bases, there was a span of 17 bases. There are 16 residues in the CDR3. CDR3 residues: CASSQDDASLYDEQFF. The CDR3 nucleotides read TGTGCCAGCAGCCAAGATGACGCTAGCCTTTACGATGAGCAGTTCTTC.

The chain couples TRBV11-2 to TRBJ1-5, with a tentative D call TRBD1 (6 bases). CDR1 SGHAT and CDR2 FQNNGV come from the germline V gene. With 4 bases removed from V and 7 bases from J, the gap between germline ends came to 11 bases. The CDR3 length is 13 residues. CDR3 region: CASSSTGNQPQHF. The CDR3, as DNA: TGTGCCAGCAGCTCCACAGGGAACCAGCCCCAGCATTTT.

The chain joins TRBV19 to TRBJ1-4; 9 nucleotides match TRBD1. CDR3 size: 15 residues. The germline V gene has CDR1 LNHDA and CDR2 SQIVND (reference sequence). V dropped 5 bases and J dropped 8; count of bases not matched to a gene: 9. The CDR3 is CASSPSGQGREKLFF. CDR3 nucleotides: TGTGCCAGTAGTCCCTCGGGACAGGGAAGGGAAAAACTGTTTTTT.

The chain carries TRBV4-1 and TRBJ1-3; 7 bases align to TRBD1. V lost 0 bases and J lost 4; bases outside the gene matches: 3. This CDR3 is built from 15 residues. From germline, CDR1 is MGHRA and CDR2 YSYEKL. The CDR3 coding sequence is TGCGCCAGCAGCCAAGAGACAGGGATCGGAAACACCATATATTTT. This translates into CASSQETGIGNTIYF.

V usage is TRBV6-5 and J usage is TRBJ1-2; D may be TRBD1 (6 bases). The CDR3 is 13 residues long. Germline values: CDR1 MNHEY, CDR2 SVGAGI. V lost 7 bases, J lost 1 base, and 10 bases lay in between. The CDR3 loop reads CASTRGDNYGYTF. CDR3 nucleotide sequence: TGTGCCAGCACCAGGGGAGATAACTATGGCTACACCTTC.

V usage is TRBV28 and J usage is TRBJ2-1; TRBD2 aligns across 10 bases. CDR1 is MDHEN and CDR2 is SYDVKM in the germline V gene. The CDR3 is 14 amino acids. The DNA for the CDR3 is TGTGACCTTATAGCGGGGGGCGGCCACAATGAGCAGTTCTTC. It encodes CDLIAGGGHNEQFF.

The chain employs TRBV10-3 and TRBJ2-1; D may be TRBD1 (5 bases). The germline CDR1 and CDR2 sequences are ENHRY and SYGVKD. CDR3 size: 14 residues. The V end lost 2 bases, the J end lost 6 bases, and 11 bases lay between the germline ends. CDR3 residues: CAISEKQVRNEQFF. The DNA of the CDR3 is TGTGCCATCAGTGAGAAACAGGTTCGCAATGAGCAGTTCTTC.

The gene calls are TRBV11-2 and TRBJ1-4; TRBD1 is a possible D gene (5 bases). The germline V gene has CDR1 SGHAT and CDR2 FQNNGV. V was shortened by 3 bases and J by 3 bases, with 5 bases between the two germline ends. This CDR3 region has 13 residues. The CDR3 DNA follows: TGTGCCAGCAGCTTGACAGCTAATGAAAAACTGTTTTTT. As protein: CASSLTANEKLFF.